This paragraph reports one TCR beta chain. Sequenced material consisted of expressed TCRB transcripts (all of the isolated RNA was reverse transcribed). The assay was immunoSEQ multiplex PCR, and TCRdb's table has in-frame clones only and misses some. The sample shows almost 350,000 clones, less than 10% of them seen only once. The data belong to a study of beta chain features in type 1 diabetes. Sequencing was performed on central memory CD4+ T cells from blood. This clonotype was sampled from a woman under 30 in good health.

The CDR3 protein is CASSLLYRDYNEQFF. The CDR3 region has the DNA TGTGCCAGCAGCTTACTGTACAGGGACTACAATGAGCAGTTCTTC. The chain combines TRBV7-2 with TRBJ2-1; D is perhaps TRBD1 (6 bases). CDR3 size: 15 residues. Germline V gene data show CDR1 as SGHTA and CDR2 as FQGNSA. Trimming took off 2 bases at V and 3 bases at J, with 11 bases between the two ends.